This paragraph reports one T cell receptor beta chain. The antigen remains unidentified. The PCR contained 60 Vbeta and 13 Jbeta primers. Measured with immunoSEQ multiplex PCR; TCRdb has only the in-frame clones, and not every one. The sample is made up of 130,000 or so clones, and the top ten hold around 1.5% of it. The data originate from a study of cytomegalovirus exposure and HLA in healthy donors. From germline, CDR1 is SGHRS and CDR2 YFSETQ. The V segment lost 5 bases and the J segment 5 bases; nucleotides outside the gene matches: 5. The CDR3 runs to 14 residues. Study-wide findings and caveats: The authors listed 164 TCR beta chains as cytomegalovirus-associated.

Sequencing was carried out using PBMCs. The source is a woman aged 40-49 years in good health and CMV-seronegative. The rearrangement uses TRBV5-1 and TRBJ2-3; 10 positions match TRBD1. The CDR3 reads CASRTTGGIDTQYF. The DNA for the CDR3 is TGCGCCAGCAGAACGACAGGGGGCATAGATACGCAGTATTTT.